This T cell receptor (beta chain) originates from a study of cytomegalovirus exposure and HLA in healthy donors. The overall study: One earlier analysis, a look at 200 million or so T cells, found some 100 million unique TCR beta sequences. Among the approximately 400 genotyped donors, just over 80% were placed in the Caucasian-associated ancestry cluster. Study results and caveats: A missense variant in DCLRE1C was later tied to TCR beta V- and J-gene trimming. The study had only CMV serostatus as immune exposure information.

This clone was observed a few times. As yet, its antigen is unknown. It was with 60 Vbeta and 13 Jbeta primers that the PCR ran. The assay was immunoSEQ multiplex PCR, and TCRdb's table has in-frame clones only and misses some. The sample carries about 160,000 clones, approximately 70% recorded once. The origin of this receptor is a man in his forties in good health and CMV-seropositive. The source material was PBMCs.

The CDR3 is CAISTGTARMGAIYF. CDR3 nucleotide sequence: TGTGCCATCAGCACCGGGACTGCTCGGATGGGCGCCATATATTTT. The chain has TRBV10-3 and TRBJ1-3, with a possible D match to TRBD1 (5 bases). Germline V gene lookup returns CDR1 ENHRY and CDR2 SYGVKD. Between the trimmed V and J ends, which lost 6 bases and 11 bases, there was a span of 23 bases. The CDR3 sequence is 15 residues long.